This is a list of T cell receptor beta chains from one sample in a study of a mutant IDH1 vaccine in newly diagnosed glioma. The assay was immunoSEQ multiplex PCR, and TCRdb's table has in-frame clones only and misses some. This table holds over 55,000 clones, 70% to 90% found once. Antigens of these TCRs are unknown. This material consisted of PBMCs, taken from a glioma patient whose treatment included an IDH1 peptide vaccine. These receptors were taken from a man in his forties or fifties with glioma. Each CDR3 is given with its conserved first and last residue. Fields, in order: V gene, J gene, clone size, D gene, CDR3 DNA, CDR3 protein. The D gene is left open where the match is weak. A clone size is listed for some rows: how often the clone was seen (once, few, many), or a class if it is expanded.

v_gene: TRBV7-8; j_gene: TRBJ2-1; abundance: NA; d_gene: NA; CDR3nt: TGTGCCAGCAGCTTACCGGGAGCATCCTACAATGAGCAGTTCTTC; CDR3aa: CASSLPGASYNEQFF
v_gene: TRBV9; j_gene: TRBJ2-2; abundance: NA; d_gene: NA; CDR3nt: TGTGCCAGCAGCCCCCCAGGCACCGGGGAGCTGTTTTTT; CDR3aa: CASSPPGTGELFF
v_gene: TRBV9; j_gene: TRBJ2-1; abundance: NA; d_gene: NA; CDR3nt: TGTGCCAGCAGCGTAATGGACGGGGGCTACAATGAGCAGTTCTTC; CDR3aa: CASSVMDGGYNEQFF
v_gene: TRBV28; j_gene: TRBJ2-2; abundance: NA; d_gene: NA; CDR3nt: TGTGCCAGCAGTTACTCCGGGACCTCGAACACCGGGGAGCTGTTTTTT; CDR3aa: CASSYSGTSNTGELFF
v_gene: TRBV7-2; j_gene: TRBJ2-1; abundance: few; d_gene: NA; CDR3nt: TGTGCCAGCAGCTTAGAGATAGGGCAGGGGTCCTACAATGAGCAGTTCTTC; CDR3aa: CASSLEIGQGSYNEQFF
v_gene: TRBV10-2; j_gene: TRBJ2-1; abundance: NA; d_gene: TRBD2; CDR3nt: TGCGCCAGCAGTGGAACTAGCGGGACCCACAATGAGCAGTTCTTC; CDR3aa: CASSGTSGTHNEQFF
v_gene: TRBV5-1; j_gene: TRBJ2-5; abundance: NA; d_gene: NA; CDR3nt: TGCGCCAGCAGCTCGGGTGGGCAGTCGGAGACCCAGTACTTC; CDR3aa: CASSSGGQSETQYF
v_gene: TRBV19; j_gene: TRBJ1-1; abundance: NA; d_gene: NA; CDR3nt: TGTGCCTGTCGACCACAGGCCAACTTTAACACTGAAGCTTTCTTT; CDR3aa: CACRPQANFNTEAFF
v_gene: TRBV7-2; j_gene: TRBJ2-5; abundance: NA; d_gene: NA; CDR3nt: TGTGCCAGCAGCTTCGTACAGGGTCAACAGACCCAGTACTTC; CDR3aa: CASSFVQGQQTQYF
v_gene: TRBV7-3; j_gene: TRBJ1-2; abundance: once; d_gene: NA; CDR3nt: TGTGCCAGCAGCCTACGGCCCGGGAGGTTGTATGGCTACACCTTC; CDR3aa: CASSLRPGRLYGYTF
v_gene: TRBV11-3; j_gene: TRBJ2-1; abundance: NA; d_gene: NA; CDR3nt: TGTGCCAGCAGCTGGGATGGCTACAATGAGCAGTTCTTC; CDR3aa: CASSWDGYNEQFF
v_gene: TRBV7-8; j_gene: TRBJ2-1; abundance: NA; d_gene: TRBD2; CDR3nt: TGTGCCAGCAGTAGAGGACTAGCGGGGGGTCTTTACAATGAGCAGTTCTTC; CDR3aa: CASSRGLAGGLYNEQFF
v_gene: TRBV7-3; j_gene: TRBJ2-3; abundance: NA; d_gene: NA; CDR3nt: TGTGCCAGCAGCTCCGATTACACAGATACGCAGTATTTT; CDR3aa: CASSSDYTDTQYF
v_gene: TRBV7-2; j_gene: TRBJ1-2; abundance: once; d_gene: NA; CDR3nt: TGTGCCAGCAGCTTAGGGGTCCCTAACTATGGCTACACCTTC; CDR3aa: CASSLGVPNYGYTF
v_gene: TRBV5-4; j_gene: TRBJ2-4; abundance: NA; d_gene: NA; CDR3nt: TGTGCCAGCAGCTTGGGGCCAGGGGCAAACATTCAGTACTTC; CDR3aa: CASSLGPGANIQYF
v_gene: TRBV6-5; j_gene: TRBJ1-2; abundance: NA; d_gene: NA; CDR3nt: TGTGCCAGCAGGGGGGGCGGGCCCTATGGCTACACCTTC; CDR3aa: CASRGGGPYGYTF
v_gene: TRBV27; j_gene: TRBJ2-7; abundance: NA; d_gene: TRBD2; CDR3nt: TGTGCCAGCAGTTGGGGACTAGCGGGAGGGTACTACGAGCAGTACTTC; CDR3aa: CASSWGLAGGYYEQYF
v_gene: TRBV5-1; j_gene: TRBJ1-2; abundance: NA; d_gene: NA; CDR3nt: TGCGCCAGCAGCTTGGGAGTGGGTAACTATGGCTACACCTTC; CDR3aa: CASSLGVGNYGYTF
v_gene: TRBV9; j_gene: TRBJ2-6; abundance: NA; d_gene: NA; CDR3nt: TGTGCCAGCAGATCTGGGGCCAACGTCCTGACTTTC; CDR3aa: CASRSGANVLTF
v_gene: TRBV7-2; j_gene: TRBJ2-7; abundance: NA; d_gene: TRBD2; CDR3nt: TGTGCCAGCAGCATATCGGGACTAGCGGCTTTCGAGCAGTACTTC; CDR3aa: CASSISGLAAFEQYF
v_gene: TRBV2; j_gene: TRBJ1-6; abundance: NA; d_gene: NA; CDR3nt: TGTGCCAGCGGGGACACCTATAATTCACCCCTCCACTTT; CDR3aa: CASGDTYNSPLHF
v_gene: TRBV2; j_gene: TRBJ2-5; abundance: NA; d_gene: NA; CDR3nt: TGTGCCAGCAGGGTACTAGGGGTGGAGACCCAGTACTTC; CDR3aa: CASRVLGVETQYF
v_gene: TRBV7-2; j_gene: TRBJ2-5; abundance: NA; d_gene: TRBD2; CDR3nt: TGTGCCAGCAGTCCCGGGCGGGCTAGCGGGAGTGGGACCCAGTACTTC; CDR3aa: CASSPGRASGSGTQYF
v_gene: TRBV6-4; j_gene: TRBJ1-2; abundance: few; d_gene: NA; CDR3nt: TGTGCCAGCAGTGACTTCACCGGGACAACCTACTATGGCTACACCTTC; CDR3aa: CASSDFTGTTYYGYTF
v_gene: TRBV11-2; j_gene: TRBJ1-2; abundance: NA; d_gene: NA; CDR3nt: TGTGCCAGCAGCTTAGGGACCGTTATATATGGCTACACCTTC; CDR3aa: CASSLGTVIYGYTF
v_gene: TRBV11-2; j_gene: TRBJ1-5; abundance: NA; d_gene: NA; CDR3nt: TGTGCCAGCAGCTTAGATCGGACAGCTAATCAGCCCCAGCATTTT; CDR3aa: CASSLDRTANQPQHF
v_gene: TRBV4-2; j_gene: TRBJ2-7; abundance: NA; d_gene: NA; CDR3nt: TGTGCCAGCAGCCAGGCATTGATCACGTCCATCGAGCAGTACTTC; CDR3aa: CASSQALITSIEQYF
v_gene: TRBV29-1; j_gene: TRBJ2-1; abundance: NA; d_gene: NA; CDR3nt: TGCAGCGCCGTCGGTGCACATGAGCAGTTCTTC; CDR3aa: CSAVGAHEQFF
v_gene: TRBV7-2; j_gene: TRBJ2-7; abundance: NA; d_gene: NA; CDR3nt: TGTGCCAGTAGGGGACCGGGACTCCACTCCTACGAGCAGTACTTC; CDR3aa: CASRGPGLHSYEQYF
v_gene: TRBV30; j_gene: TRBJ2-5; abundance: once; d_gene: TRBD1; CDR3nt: TGTGCCTGGAGGGCCAGGGGGAAAGAGACCCAGTACTTC; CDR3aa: CAWRARGKETQYF
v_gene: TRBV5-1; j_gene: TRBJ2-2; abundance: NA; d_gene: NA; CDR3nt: TGCGCCAGCAGCCCCCGGGACACGTACACCGGGGAGCTGTTTTTT; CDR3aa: CASSPRDTYTGELFF
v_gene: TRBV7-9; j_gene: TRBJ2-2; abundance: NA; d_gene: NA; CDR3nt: TGTGCCAGCAGCTTAGGTTCGGGGGTGAACACCGGGGAGCTGTTTTTT; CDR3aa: CASSLGSGVNTGELFF
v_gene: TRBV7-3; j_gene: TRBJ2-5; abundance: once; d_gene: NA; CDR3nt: TGTGCCAGCAGCCAAGGGGGGGCAGACCAAGAGACCCAGTACTTC; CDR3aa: CASSQGGADQETQYF
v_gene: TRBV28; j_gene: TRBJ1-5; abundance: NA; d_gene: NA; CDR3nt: TGTGCCAGCAGTAATCGAGGGCCCCAGCATTTT; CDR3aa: CASSNRGPQHF
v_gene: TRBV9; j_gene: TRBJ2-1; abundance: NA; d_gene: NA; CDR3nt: TGTGCCAGCAGCGTAAGCGCTGCGGGGCCGAGCTCCTACAATGAGCAGTTCTTC; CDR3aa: CASSVSAAGPSSYNEQFF